These 17 T cell receptor beta chains came from one sample sequenced in a study of response to subunit inactivated influenza vaccine. TCRdb used MiXCR to reprocess the RT-PCR reads, holding one entry per CDR3 protein. The sample includes 530,000 or so distinct CDR3 sequences, 12% of them seen just once. The material sequenced was PBMCs from blood, taken on the day of vaccination. Source of these receptors: a man aged 50 to 60 who received an inactivated influenza vaccine.

This clonotype was counted between two and nine times. The chain couples TRBV5-1 to TRBJ2-1; 13 bases are shared with TRBD2. The CDR3 covers 15 residues. The J segment lost 8 bases and the V segment lost 4 bases, leaving 6 bases of the junction unmatched. Germline CDR1 is SGHRS and CDR2 is YFSETQ. In DNA form, the CDR3 reads TGCGCCAGCAGCGCGGGACTAGCGGGACGCGATGAGCAGTTCTTC. It encodes CASSAGLAGRDEQFF.

This sequence joins TRBV5-6 and TRBJ1-3; 9 bases fit TRBD1. Germline V gene sequence: CDR1 SGHDT, CDR2 YYEEEE. CDR3 length: 16 amino acids. The trim removed 3 bases at V and 6 bases at J, leaving 10 bases unmatched. DNA for the CDR3: TGTGCCAGCAGCTGGACCGGGACAGGGAAAGAAAACACCATATATTTT. Translated: CASSWTGTGKENTIYF.

The chain combines TRBV15 with TRBJ1-4, with D possibly TRBD1 on 6 matching bases. The CDR3 spans 15 residues. Germline V lookup: CDR1 LNHNV, CDR2 YYDKDF (reference sequence). Deletions cut 0 bases from V and 5 bases from J, with 10 bases between. CDR3 sequence: CATSRDIGGNEKLFF. The CDR3 DNA is TGTGCCACCAGCAGAGATATAGGGGGGAATGAAAAACTGTTTTTT.

This rearrangement joins TRBV2 to TRBJ2-7, with 7 bases fitting TRBD1. The CDR3 is 16 amino acids. Germline assignment: CDR1 SNHLY and CDR2 FYNNEI. V lost 6 bases and J lost 3; bases outside the gene matches: 14. The CDR3 nucleotides are TGTGCCAGCAGGTTTCTTCCGGGACAGAGTCACTACGAGCAGTACTTC. Amino acid sequence: CASRFLPGQSHYEQYF.

The chain is built from TRBV3-1 and TRBJ2-5, with D perhaps matching TRBD2 (6 bases). The CDR3 covers 14 residues. Trimming took 0 bases from V and 4 from J, leaving 9 bases between them. Germline V gene sequence: CDR1 LGHDT, CDR2 YNNKEL (reference sequence). The CDR3 coding sequence is TGTGCCAGCAGCCAAGAGTCCGGGGGAGAGACCCAGTACTTC. As protein: CASSQESGGETQYF.

The gene calls are TRBV5-1 and TRBJ2-1; the match to TRBD2 covers 7 bases. Unmatched junction bases numbered 10, after V lost 3 bases and J lost 1 base. Per germline, CDR1 SGHRS and CDR2 YFSETQ. The CDR3 totals 17 residues. The CDR3 DNA reads TGCGCCAGCAGCTGGGGCCCTACTAGCGTGTCCTACAATGAGCAGTTCTTC. This codes for CASSWGPTSVSYNEQFF.

The chain employs TRBV5-6 and TRBJ2-1; TRBD2 is a possible D gene (6 bases). The CDR3 runs 16 residues. V was pared by 1 base and J by 0 bases, with 11 bases between. Per the germline V gene, CDR1 is SGHDT and CDR2 is YYEEEE. The CDR3: CASSLNGGFSYNEQFF. The CDR3 DNA sequence: TGTGCCAGCAGCTTGAACGGGGGATTCTCCTACAATGAGCAGTTCTTC.

This clonotype occurred a few times. The chain recombines TRBV4-3 with TRBJ2-7; D call uncertain. The germline V gene has CDR1 LGHNA and CDR2 YSLEER. The CDR3 runs 13 residues. Trimming pared 0 bases from V and 9 bases from J, leaving 12 bases between. The CDR3 loop is CASSQDRGLGQYF. The CDR3 nucleotides read TGCGCCAGCAGCCAAGATCGCGGCCTGGGGCAGTACTTC.

There are many counts of this clonotype. The rearrangement uses TRBV6-2 or TRBV6-3 and TRBJ2-3, with 14 bases aligning to TRBD2. V lost 7 bases and J lost 3; bases outside the gene matches: 3. This CDR3 contains 15 residues. Per the germline V gene, CDR1 is MNHEY and CDR2 is SVGEGT. The DNA for the CDR3 is TGTGCCAGCACGACTAGCGGGAGGGAAACAGATACGCAGTATTTT. It specifies CASTTSGRETDTQYF.

In this sample, this clonotype turned up a few times. The chain carries TRBV7-2 and TRBJ1-2; D is unclear. This CDR3 has 13 residues. Germline V gene data show CDR1 as SGHTA and CDR2 as FQGNSA. V lost 6 bases to trimming and J lost 6 bases, with 14 bases between them. The CDR3 nucleotides are TGTGCCAGCAGATGGATGCGGGGTGATGGCTACACCTTC. Protein: CASRWMRGDGYTF.

The rearrangement joins TRBV5-1 to TRBJ1-1, with 9 bases fitting TRBD1. V lost 0 bases to trimming and J lost 3 bases; unmatched junction nucleotides: 6. The CDR3 extends over 16 amino acids. The germline CDR1 and CDR2 sequences are SGHRS and YFSETQ. The CDR3 coding sequence is TGCGCCAGCAGCTTGGAAGGGGACAGGGCATACACTGAAGCTTTCTTT. This codes for CASSLEGDRAYTEAFF.

This clonotype was seen only a few times. The chain combines TRBV14 with TRBJ2-1; 7 bases match TRBD2. CDR1 is SGHDN and CDR2 is FVKESK in the germline V gene. Germline trimming cut 1 base from V and 2 bases from J; bases unmatched to any gene: 8. The CDR3 has 17 amino acids. CDR3 DNA sequence: TGTGCCAGCAGCCAAGTACGAGGCGGGAGCACCTACAATGAGCAGTTCTTC. Amino acid sequence: CASSQVRGGSTYNEQFF.

This clonotype has ten or more counts. V gene TRBV5-1 combines with J gene TRBJ2-2; TRBD1 might be the D (5 bases). V was clipped by 4 bases and J by 3 bases, with 7 bases between them. Germline-derived CDR1 and CDR2 are SGHRS and YFSETQ. The CDR3 has 13 amino acids. In DNA, the CDR3 is TGCGCCAGCAGCCAGACAGACACCGGGGAGCTGTTTTTT. Translated: CASSQTDTGELFF.

The chain joins TRBV19 to TRBJ1-5; D gene ambiguous. The V gene's germline CDR1 is LNHDA and CDR2 SQIVND (reference sequence). The CDR3 is 16 amino acids. Trimming removed 1 base at V and 2 bases at J, with 12 bases between. CDR3: CASSIVSGRGNQPQHF. CDR3 DNA sequence: TGTGCCAGTAGTATAGTTTCGGGTCGTGGCAATCAGCCCCAGCATTTT.

At least ten counts were recorded for this clonotype. V and J are TRBV12-3 or TRBV12-4 and TRBJ1-1; tentative D call: TRBD1 (5 bases). This CDR3 has 14 amino acids. The V end was cut by 5 bases, the J end by 1 base, with 11 bases between. For the CDR3, the DNA is TGTGCCAGCAGTCTCCAGGGTGAGAACACTGAAGCTTTCTTT. Translating gives CASSLQGENTEAFF.

The V call is TRBV9, the J call TRBJ2-2; D possibly uses TRBD1 or TRBD2 (5 bases each). The CDR3 is 16 amino acids. Trimming took 0 bases from V and 3 from J, leaving 12 bases between them. Germline CDR1 and CDR2: SGDLS and YYNGEE. The DNA for the CDR3 is TGTGCCAGCAGCGTAGGGCCGTTGGGGGACACCGGGGAGCTGTTTTTT. Protein product: CASSVGPLGDTGELFF.

V is TRBV5-1 and J is TRBJ1-2; no clear D. The CDR3 runs 13 residues. Trimming removed 3 bases from V and 2 bases from J, with 8 bases in between. Per the germline V gene, CDR1 is SGHRS and CDR2 is YFSETQ. The CDR3 sequence: CASSSEINYGYTF. CDR3 DNA: TGCGCCAGCAGCTCCGAGATCAACTATGGCTACACCTTC.